This T cell receptor (beta chain) derives from a study of breast tumors, draining lymph nodes, adjacent tissues. Study-wide points: Tumors had less TCR diversity than lymph nodes, more than nontumor tissue.

TCRdb re-called the multiplex PCR reads with MiXCR, one entry per CDR3 protein. The sample holds about 230,000 distinct CDR3 sequences, approximately 31% seen once. Notes on this clonotype: No antigen is known for it. It may be a read error: a sequence one base away is much more abundant.

V lost 5 bases and J 5 bases, leaving 19 bases between the germline ends. Looked up from germline, CDR1 is MNHNS and CDR2 is SASEGT. CDR3 size: 16 residues. Breast cancer patients provided tissue from their axillary draining lymph nodes. Sequenced input: axillary lymph node tissue. The origin of this receptor is a female donor with breast cancer. Some clones in this sample may be carry-over from other donors' samples. This chain joins TRBV6-1 and TRBJ1-5, with D tentatively TRBD1 (6 bases). The CDR3 DNA follows: TGTGCCAGCAGTCAAGGGTCGGGGGGCCGGTATCAGCCCCAGCATTTT. Translating gives CASSQGSGGRYQPQHF.